This T cell receptor beta chain was recovered during a study of human T cells and chemical hapten exposure. Across the whole study: Enrolled patients were predominantly female and had alopecia areata, totalis or universalis. Points from the study as a whole: The formation of large CDR3 similarity clusters by expanded TCRs significantly exceeded that of controls.

This CDR3 comprises 18 residues. With 0 bases clipped from V and 2 bases from J, the junction kept 11 bases outside the gene matches. Germline-derived CDR1 and CDR2 are LGHNA and YNFKEQ. The library gave individual cDNA molecules unique molecular identifiers. MiXCR was run by TCRdb on the RACE reads, yielding one entry per CDR3 protein. The sample yields 300,000 to 400,000 distinct CDR3 sequences, around 7% seen once. This clonotype was seen repeatedly, ten times or more. The antigen remains undetermined. Time point in this sample: patch test 1, 2 weeks after DPC sensitization. The treatment: therapeutic diphenylcyclopropenone sensitization with weekly scalp DPC.

The sample in question was whole blood, obtained in connection with sensitization to the hapten diphenylcyclopropenone (DPC). The rearrangement links TRBV4-2 to TRBJ2-3; 7 bases fit TRBD1. The TCR sequence derives from a woman in her late teens or twenties with alopecia areata. Some clones in this sample may be carry-over from other donors' samples. CDR3 in amino acids: CASSQDWVRGTITDTQYF. The CDR3 DNA is TGTGCCAGCAGCCAAGATTGGGTCAGGGGGACCATCACAGATACGCAGTATTTT.